The present T cell receptor (beta chain) was sequenced within a study of regulatory T cells in long-lasting Graves disease. This clonotype was recorded many times. The time point is: newly diagnosed GD, antithyroid drugs for less than 3 months. Generation of the TCR library employed RNA extracted from PBMCs. The junction had 6 bases not matched to a gene; V was cut back by 8 bases and J by 2 bases. The CDR3 has 15 residues. To make TCR beta libraries, researchers used iRepertoire HTBI primers and Arm-PCR of CDR3 regions. TCRdb recomputed calls from the multiplex PCR reads with MiXCR, one row per CDR3 protein. The sample shows some 230,000 distinct CDR3 sequences, around 18% of them seen only once.

The source material was peripheral blood mononuclear cells (PBMCs), sampled at new diagnosis, from a patient treated with antithyroid drugs. The receptor was isolated from a female donor with Graves disease. The chain carries TRBV12-3 or TRBV12-4 and TRBJ2-3, with 11 bases fitting TRBD2. CDR3 sequence reads: CASGLAGGYTDTQYF. For the CDR3, the DNA is TGTGCCAGCGGGTTAGCGGGAGGGTACACAGATACGCAGTATTTT.